This T cell receptor beta chain was captured in a study of T cell repertoires in cytomegalovirus infection. Overall study context: CMV infection and matching HLA type were both indicated by public TCR beta signatures.

Trimming pared 8 bases from V and 5 bases from J, leaving 10 bases between. The germline V gene encodes CDR1 KGHSH and CDR2 LQKENI. The CDR3 is made up of 11 amino acids. TCRdb re-called the reads with MiXCR, one entry per CDR3 protein. The data hold some 700,000 distinct CDR3 sequences, with under 40% observed a single time. As for this clonotype: The target antigen is unknown.

Regarding the study as a whole: CMV carriers with the relevant HLA were identified by cumulative public TCR beta family frequency.

This receptor was obtained from a human donor in good health (CMV status not recorded). Some clones in this sample may be carry-over from other donors' samples. Material: PBMCs. V usage is TRBV18 and J usage is TRBJ2-7, with D tentatively TRBD1 or TRBD2 (5 bases each). The CDR3 DNA follows: TGTGCCAGCCAAGAGGGGCACGAGCAGTACTTC. This encodes CASQEGHEQYF. The variable domain in full, completed from reference TRBV18 and TRBJ2-7, reads NAGVMQNPRHLVRRRGQEARLRCSPMKGHSHVYWYRQLPEEGLKFMVYLQKENIIDESGMPKERFSAEFPKEGPSILRIQQVVRGDSAAYFCASQEGHEQYFGPGTRLTVT.